This TCR beta chain was sequenced during a study of shared clonotypes between healthy human individuals. On the study more broadly: The plates for each donor numbered three CD4 naive, three CD4 memory, two CD8 naive and one CD8 memory.

Samples underwent the assay at deep level. Original methodology: Junction-only sequences without quality scores were provided by ImmunoSEQ, so filtering was different. The method was immunoSEQ multiplex PCR; TCRdb's version includes in-frame clones alone and lacks a portion of them. That table supplies the V and J calls and clone size; D and trimming were determined from the DNA. The repertoire includes just over 2,000,000 clones, approximately 95% of them detected once, and about 1.1% sits in the top ten. Germline V gene lookup returns CDR1 LNHNV and CDR2 YYDKDF (reference sequence). The CDR3 sequence is 15 residues long. V gave up 0 bases and J gave up 4 bases, with 10 bases separating them. In the naive CD8 group, cells lacked CD45RO and were positively selected for CCR7, so terminally differentiated effector memory CD45RA+ cells were left out. Adults of Caucasian background living in Nashville, Tennessee made up all donors.

This clone was detected once. Within the sample, other DNA sequences also encode this same CDR3. The TCR originated in a man aged 18 to 29 in good health. Material for sequencing was naive CD8+ T cells sorted from blood. The chain is built from TRBV15 and TRBJ1-5; unclear D gene. The CDR3 region is CATSRDLGTNQPQHF. In DNA, the CDR3 is TGTGCCACCAGCAGAGATCTGGGCACGAATCAGCCCCAGCATTTT.